This TCR beta chain was documented in a study of lymphopenia after photon versus proton radiotherapy (dated by TCRdb to about 2019). For the study in its entirety: The study compared the immunological effects of photon versus proton radiation therapy in patients with gastrointestinal tumors who developed high-grade lymphopenia. The cohort included around 22 patients with gastrointestinal tumors who developed lymphopenia after receiving either photon or proton therapy. The goal of the study was to describe how the two radiation modalities differ in their effects on the immune system. Results and caveats for the whole study, not just this receptor: Across the cohort, a larger post-nadir drop in TCR diversity was inversely correlated with overall survival time among patients who died. The survival association was assessed only in patients who died, and the authors presented better survival with proton therapy as a possibility rather than a demonstrated result. After the lymphocyte count nadir, repertoires from photon-treated patients showed oligoclonal expansion, particularly of CD8+ Temra cells, and this expansion drove the decline in diversity. During treatment, patients who received proton therapy stayed relatively stable, whereas patients who received photon therapy lost naive T cells and TCR diversity and gained effector/memory populations.

Library preparation was by the immunoSEQ multiplex PCR assay. Alongside multiparametric flow cytometry, deep sequencing of rearranged TCR beta loci was used to profile the T cell repertoires. As stored in TCRdb, this immuneACCESS dataset retains in-frame rearrangements with V and J assigned. A fraction of the clones does not appear; measured against another copy, unresolved V genes explain less than half of the discrepancy, and the remainder lacks a known reason. This sample is represented by 70,000 or so clones; roughly 90% of them were singletons. The top ten clonotypes cover approximately 2% of the sample. Regarding this clone: Which antigen it targets is not known. No base quality values were provided; no much bigger clone lies one nucleotide off.

The receptor was derived from a woman aged 40 to 50 with cholangiocarcinoma. The source was peripheral blood, collected from a patient treated with photon-based radiotherapy.

The DNA reads as follows: TGCAGCGTTGGAAAGTTTTTCACAGATACGCAGTATTTT. Its coded protein is CSVGKFFTDTQYF. The chain uses TRBV29-1 and TRBJ2-3; no confident D gene assignment can be made. CDR1 and CDR2 are read off the germline V gene as SQVTM and ANQGSEA. At the junction V is shortened by 4 bases and J by 2 bases, with 10 bases in between. The CDR3 covers 13 residues, taking in both the cysteine and the phenylalanine. CDR3 DNA only is kept here, 39 bases in frame from base 1.